This T cell receptor beta chain was identified during a study of blood T cell repertoires in COVID-19. Background on the study: Both acute and convalescent COVID-19 samples were obtained from the United States, Italy and Spain. In each case, the material was cDNA or gDNA derived from T cells, B-cell-depleted T cells, or PBMCs.

Original analysis: Reference gene primer amplification gave nucleated cell count estimates. The repertoire was sequenced with immunoSEQ multiplex PCR; TCRdb's copy has only in-frame clones and lacks some. That table gives V, J and clone size, and the DNA gave D and trimming. The data contain about 100,000 clones, 75% to 90% of them seen just once; the ten biggest clones take up over 1.5%. CDR1 SGHRS and CDR2 YFSETQ come from the germline V gene. This CDR3 has 15 amino acids. V gave up 0 bases and J gave up 6 bases; unmatched junction bases: 8. Sequenced sample: peripheral blood. This clonotype was sampled from a man older than 75 with acute or convalescent COVID-19. The gene calls are TRBV5-1 and TRBJ2-7, with TRBD2 identical over 8 bases. The CDR3 here is CASSLAGIAGTEQYF. CDR3 DNA sequence: TGCGCCAGCAGCTTGGCCGGGATAGCGGGAACCGAGCAGTACTTC. The full variable domain, its missing parts supplied by reference TRBV5-1 and TRBJ2-7, is KAGVTQTPRYLIKTRGQQVTLSCSPISGHRSVSWYQQTPGQGLQFLFEYFSETQRNKGNFPGRFSGRQFSNSRSEMNVSTLELGDSALYLCASSLAGIAGTEQYFGPGTRLTVT.